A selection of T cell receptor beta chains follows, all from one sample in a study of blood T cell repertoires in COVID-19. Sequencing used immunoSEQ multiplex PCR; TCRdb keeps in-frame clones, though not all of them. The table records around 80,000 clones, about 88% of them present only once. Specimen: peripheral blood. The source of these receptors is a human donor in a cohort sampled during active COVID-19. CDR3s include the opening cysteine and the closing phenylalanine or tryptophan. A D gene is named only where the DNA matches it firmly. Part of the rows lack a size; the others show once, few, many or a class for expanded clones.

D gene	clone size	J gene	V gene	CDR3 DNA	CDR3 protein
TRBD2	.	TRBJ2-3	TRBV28	TGTGCCAGCGTGGTAGCGGGAGGAGGCACAGATACGCAGTATTTT	CASVVAGGGTDTQYF
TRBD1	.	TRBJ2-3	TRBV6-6	TGTGCCAGCAGTCCGACGGACAGGGGGGCATCATATACGCAGTATTTT	CASSPTDRGASYTQYF
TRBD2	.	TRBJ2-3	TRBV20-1	TGCAGTGCTAGTGCGGGACTAGCGGGCGGCACAGATACGCAGTATTTT	CSASAGLAGGTDTQYF
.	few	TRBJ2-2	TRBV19	TGTGCCAGTAGTACCCCGGGTAAGGGGTTTACTACCGGGGAGCTGTTTTTT	CASSTPGKGFTTGELFF
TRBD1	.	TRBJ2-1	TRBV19	TGTGCCAGTAGTACCGGGACAGGGGGCCATGAGCAGTTCTTC	CASSTGTGGHEQFF
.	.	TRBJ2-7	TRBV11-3	TGTGCCAGCAGCTTAGGGTCGAACAGGGACGAGCAGTACTTC	CASSLGSNRDEQYF
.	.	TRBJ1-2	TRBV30	TGTGCCTGGAGCGCTACAGGATATGGCTACACCTTC	CAWSATGYGYTF
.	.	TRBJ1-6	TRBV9	TGTGCCAGCAGCGTAGGAGGTAACTATAATTCACCCCTCCACTTT	CASSVGGNYNSPLHF
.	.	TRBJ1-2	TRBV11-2	TGTGCCAGCAGCTTAGATCTTTGGTCCGCCACGAGTTATGGCTACACCTTC	CASSLDLWSATSYGYTF
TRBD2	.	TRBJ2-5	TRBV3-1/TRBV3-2	TGTGCCAGCAGCCAAGAGCTAGCGGTAGACCAAGAGACCCAGTACTTC	CASSQELAVDQETQYF